The 23 T cell receptor beta chains listed next were all sequenced from one sample in a study of cytomegalovirus exposure and HLA in healthy donors (dated by TCRdb to about 2017). The receptor library was made with the immunoSEQ multiplex PCR assay. For the multiplex PCR, a mixture combining 60 forward primers for TCR Vbeta segments and 13 reverse primers for TCR Jbeta segments was used. Sourced from immuneACCESS, this table was stored by TCRdb with only in-frame sequences that have V and J called. A share of the clones is absent; for the studies checked, an unresolved V gene accounts for under half, and the remainder has no known explanation. The table for this sample lists 120,000 or so clones; approximately 72% of them were counted only once. The ten largest clonotypes hold about 8.3% of the sample. The sequenced sample was PBMCs. The receptors here all came from a woman between 45 and 60 years old in good health and CMV-seropositive.

This chain uses TRBV7-2 with TRBJ2-5; 9 bases line up with TRBD1. The CDR3 is made up of 16 amino acids. Losses at the gene ends were 0 bases for V and 4 bases for J; bases not matched to a gene: 6. From germline, CDR1 is SGHTA and CDR2 FQGNSA. The CDR3 nucleotides are TGTGCCAGCAGCTTAGCACCACAGGGGGCGCGAGAGACCCAGTACTTC. This sequence encodes CASSLAPQGARETQYF.

V and J are TRBV29-1 and TRBJ2-5, with 13 bases that match TRBD2. Per the germline V gene, CDR1 is SQVTM and CDR2 is ANQGSEA. V trimming: 6 bases; J trimming: 5 bases; junction bases outside the gene matches: 9. The CDR3 covers 15 residues. In DNA form, the CDR3 reads TGCAGCGTCTCCCCCCGACTAGCGGGGGGCGAGACCCAGTACTTC. Protein product: CSVSPRLAGGETQYF.

The CDR3 sequence is CASSSGEGQGTEDSNQPQHF. The DNA of the CDR3 is TGCGCCAGCAGTTCCGGCGAAGGACAGGGAACGGAGGATAGCAATCAGCCCCAGCATTTT. This chain links TRBV10-1 with TRBJ1-5; 8 nucleotides agree with TRBD1. V trimming: 5 bases; J trimming: 0 bases; junction bases outside the gene matches: 18. CDR3 size: 20 residues. The germline V gene has CDR1 WNHNN and CDR2 SYGVQD (reference sequence).

The rearrangement links TRBV19 to TRBJ1-1, with 8 nucleotides matching TRBD1. Trimming removed 7 bases from V and 1 base from J; junction bases left unmatched: 5. The CDR3 is 14 residues long. The germline V gene has CDR1 LNHDA and CDR2 SQIVND (reference sequence). The CDR3 here is CASNAGTGNTEAFF. CDR3 nucleotides: TGTGCCAGTAACGCCGGGACAGGGAACACTGAAGCTTTCTTT. Using reference TRBV19 and TRBJ1-1 for the parts outside the CDR3, the full variable domain is DGGITQSPKYLFRKEGQNVTLSCEQNLNHDAMYWYRQDPGQGLRLIYYSQIVNDFQKGDIAEGYSVSREKKESFPLTVTSAQKNPTAFYLCASNAGTGNTEAFFGQGTRLTVV.

About this clone itself: The sample has other DNA sequences that encode this CDR3 too. The chain uses TRBV18 and TRBJ1-1; D is unclear. Between the trimmed V and J ends, which lost 1 base and 1 base, there was a span of 7 bases. Germline CDR1 is KGHSH and CDR2 is LQKENI. The CDR3 length is 14 residues. The CDR3 loop is CASSPLSGNTEAFF. CDR3 in DNA: TGTGCCAGCTCACCACTCTCGGGGAACACTGAAGCTTTCTTT.

V gene TRBV6-5 combines with J gene TRBJ1-1; D is perhaps TRBD1 (6 bases). The germline V gene has CDR1 MNHEY and CDR2 SVGAGI. The CDR3 sequence is 15 residues long. Trimming cost V 0 bases and J 5 bases, with 13 bases left between them. The CDR3 region is CASSYSMQGLTEAFF. In DNA, the CDR3 is TGTGCCAGCAGTTACTCGATGCAGGGGTTAACTGAAGCTTTCTTT.

The rearrangement joins TRBV9 to TRBJ1-5, with D maybe TRBD1 (6 bases). CDR3 size: 17 residues. In germline, CDR1 is SGDLS, CDR2 YYNGEE. The V gene lost 2 bases and the J gene lost 1 base, with 16 bases spanning the gap. CDR3 coding DNA: TGTGCCAGCAGCGTCGACGGGGCCACAGGGAGCAATCAGCCCCAGCATTTT. Encoded protein: CASSVDGATGSNQPQHF.

This clone appeared many times. The chain has TRBV6-1 and TRBJ1-5, with 8 bases lining up with TRBD1. V was pared by 8 bases and J by 2 bases, with 5 bases of the junction left unmatched. Germline V gene lookup returns CDR1 MNHNS and CDR2 SASEGT. This CDR3 is built from 14 residues. As DNA, the CDR3 is TGTGCCAGCGCCCTGACAGGGGGCAATCAGCCCCAGCATTTT. Protein: CASALTGGNQPQHF.

The rearrangement uses TRBV25-1 and TRBJ1-2; possibly TRBD1 for D (6 bases). The CDR3 covers 13 residues. V lost 4 bases to trimming and J lost 8 bases, with 14 bases between them. CDR1 is MGHDK, CDR2 SYGVNS, per germline. The CDR3 region is CASSGAGDGGYTF. The CDR3 DNA is TGTGCCAGCAGTGGGGCAGGGGACGGCGGCTACACCTTC.

The V and J genes are TRBV5-1 and TRBJ2-3; 13 bases match TRBD2. CDR1 and CDR2 from the germline V gene are SGHRS and YFSETQ. The CDR3 is 17 amino acids. The trim removed 0 bases at V and 1 base at J, leaving 2 bases unmatched. Written as DNA, the CDR3 is TGCGCCAGCAGCTTGGACACTAGCGGGAGGGGCACAGATACGCAGTATTTT. This translates into CASSLDTSGRGTDTQYF.

This CDR3 reads CASSQGGVNTEAFF. CDR3 sequence (DNA): TGTGCCAGCAGCCAAGGAGGGGTGAACACTGAAGCTTTCTTT. The rearrangement links TRBV7-3 to TRBJ1-1; D may be TRBD1 (5 bases). Germline V gives CDR1 SGHTA, CDR2 FQGTGA. The CDR3 length is 14 residues. The V and J ends lost 5 bases and 0 bases respectively, with 10 bases between them.

The CDR3 sequence is CSVARTEGTEAFF. CDR3 coding DNA: TGCAGCGTTGCCCGAACGGAGGGGACTGAAGCTTTCTTT. The chain uses TRBV29-1 and TRBJ1-1, with D possibly matching TRBD1 (5 bases). The CDR3 is made up of 13 amino acids. Germline CDR1 SQVTM, CDR2 ANQGSEA. V dropped 4 bases and J dropped 5 bases, with 14 bases sitting between them.

This chain uses TRBV7-8 with TRBJ2-7, with 10 bases that match TRBD1. Germline-derived CDR1 and CDR2 are SGHVS and FQNEAQ. V lost 8 bases to trimming and J lost 2 bases; unmatched junction nucleotides: 3. This CDR3 spans 13 amino acids. Here the CDR3 DNA reads TGTGCCAGCCGGGACAGGGGCACCTACGAGCAGTACTTC. Translated: CASRDRGTYEQYF.

CDR3 in amino acids: CSVVRQANYGYTF. As DNA, the CDR3 is TGCAGCGTTGTAAGACAAGCTAACTATGGCTACACCTTC. This chain connects TRBV29-1 to TRBJ1-2; no clear D. With 4 bases removed from V and 0 bases from J, the gap between germline ends came to 9 bases. The germline gives CDR1 SQVTM, CDR2 ANQGSEA. The CDR3 sequence is 13 residues long.

The chain combines TRBV19 with TRBJ2-1, with a tentative D call TRBD1 (6 bases). This CDR3 contains 15 residues. The V gene's germline CDR1 is LNHDA and CDR2 SQIVND (reference sequence). V was trimmed by 3 bases and J by 0 bases, leaving 9 bases between them. The CDR3 here is CASSMGRGSYNEQFF. Written as DNA, the CDR3 is TGTGCCAGTAGTATGGGCAGGGGCTCCTACAATGAGCAGTTCTTC.

This clone was recorded a few times. V usage is TRBV25-1 and J usage is TRBJ2-3, with D unclear. With 4 bases removed from V and 7 bases from J, the gap between germline ends came to 6 bases. This CDR3 has 11 residues. Germline CDR1 and CDR2: MGHDK and SYGVNS. The CDR3 DNA follows: TGTGCCAGCAGTGTACTAAATACGCAGTATTTT. Translating gives CASSVLNTQYF.

This clone has just one count. This chain's CDR3 is CASSLAGLGGNEQFF. CDR3 coding DNA: TGTGCCAGCAGCTTAGCGGGACTTGGGGGAAATGAGCAGTTCTTC. The J gene is TRBJ2-1, the V gene TRBV7-9, with D tentatively TRBD2 (6 bases). The CDR3 has 15 amino acids. Per the germline V gene, CDR1 is SEHNR and CDR2 is FQNEAQ (reference sequence). V was clipped by 0 bases and J by 7 bases, with 13 bases between them.

This chain links TRBV4-2 with TRBJ2-1; D uncertain. V shed 0 bases and J shed 9 bases, with 9 bases lying between them. Looked up from germline, CDR1 is LGHNA and CDR2 is YNFKEQ. The CDR3 runs 13 residues. The CDR3 DNA is TGTGCCAGCAGCCAAGAAGGAGAGATTGAGCAGTTCTTC. Translated, it gives CASSQEGEIEQFF.

The chain combines TRBV4-2 with TRBJ1-5; no reliable D call. Germline V gene data show CDR1 as LGHNA and CDR2 as YNFKEQ. V lost 4 bases and J lost 9, with 13 bases in between. The CDR3 length is 13 residues. CDR3 sequence (DNA): TGTGCCAGCAGCCCCGGCGGAATGGGGCCCCAGCATTTT. As protein: CASSPGGMGPQHF.

The chain is built from TRBV19 and TRBJ2-1; D might be TRBD1 (6 bases). The CDR3 has 15 amino acids. CDR1 LNHDA and CDR2 SQIVND come from the germline V gene (reference sequence). The ends were cut back, 7 bases at V and 3 bases at J, with 16 bases in the middle. The CDR3 nucleotides read TGTGCCAGTACCCAAGGGGGATCATACTACAATGAGCAGTTCTTC. It is translated as CASTQGGSYYNEQFF.

V gene TRBV5-1 combines with J gene TRBJ1-2, with D possibly matching TRBD1 (5 bases). The CDR3 is 14 amino acids. The V end was cut by 5 bases, the J end by 7 bases, with 18 bases between. Germline lookup yields CDR1 SGHRS and CDR2 YFSETQ. The CDR3 DNA follows: TGCGCCAGCAGTTCAGACAGCACCTTCGGTGGCTACACCTTC. It encodes CASSSDSTFGGYTF.

V and J are TRBV19 and TRBJ1-6; D gene ambiguous. Germline lookup yields CDR1 LNHDA and CDR2 SQIVND (reference sequence). The CDR3 loop spans 16 amino acids. Between the trimmed V and J ends, which lost 0 bases and 3 bases, there was a span of 9 bases. For the CDR3, the DNA is TGTGCCAGTAGTATAGATCCTTACAGCTATAATTCACCCCTCCACTTT. Translating gives CASSIDPYSYNSPLHF.

This chain links TRBV2 with TRBJ1-5, with a possible D match to TRBD1 (5 bases). Trimming removed 4 bases at V and 6 bases at J, with 13 bases between. From germline, CDR1 is SNHLY and CDR2 FYNNEI. There are 14 residues in the CDR3. The CDR3 sequence: CASSVQGSGQPQHF. CDR3 bases: TGTGCCAGCAGTGTGCAGGGATCCGGTCAGCCCCAGCATTTT.